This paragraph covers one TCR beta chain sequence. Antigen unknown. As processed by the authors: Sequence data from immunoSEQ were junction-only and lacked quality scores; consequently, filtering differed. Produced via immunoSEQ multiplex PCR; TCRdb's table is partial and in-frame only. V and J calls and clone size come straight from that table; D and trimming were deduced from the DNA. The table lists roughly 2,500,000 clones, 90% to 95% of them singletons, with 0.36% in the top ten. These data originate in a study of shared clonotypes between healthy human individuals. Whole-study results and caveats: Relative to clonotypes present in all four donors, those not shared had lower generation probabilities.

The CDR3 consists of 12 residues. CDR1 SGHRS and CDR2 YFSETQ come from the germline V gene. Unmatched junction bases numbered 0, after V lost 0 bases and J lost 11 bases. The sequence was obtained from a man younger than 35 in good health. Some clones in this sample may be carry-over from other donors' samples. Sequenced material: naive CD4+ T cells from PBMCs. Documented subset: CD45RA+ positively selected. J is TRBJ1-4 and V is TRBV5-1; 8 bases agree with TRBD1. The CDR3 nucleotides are TGCGCCAGCAGCTTGGGGACAGGGAAACTGTTTTTT. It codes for CASSLGTGKLFF.